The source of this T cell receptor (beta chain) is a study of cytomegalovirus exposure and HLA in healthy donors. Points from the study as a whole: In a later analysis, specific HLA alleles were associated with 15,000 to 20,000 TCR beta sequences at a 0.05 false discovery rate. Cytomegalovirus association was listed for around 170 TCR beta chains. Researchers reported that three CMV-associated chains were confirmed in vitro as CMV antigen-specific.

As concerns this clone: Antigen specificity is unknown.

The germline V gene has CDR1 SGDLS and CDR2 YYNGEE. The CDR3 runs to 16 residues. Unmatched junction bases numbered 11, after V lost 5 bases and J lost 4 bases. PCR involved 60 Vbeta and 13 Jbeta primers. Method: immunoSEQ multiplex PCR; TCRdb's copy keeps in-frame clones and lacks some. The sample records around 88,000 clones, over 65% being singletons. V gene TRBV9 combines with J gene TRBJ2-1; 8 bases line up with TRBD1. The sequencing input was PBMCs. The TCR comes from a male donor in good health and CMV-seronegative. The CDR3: CASRGGTGDLYNEQFF. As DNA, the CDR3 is TGTGCCAGCAGGGGCGGGACAGGAGACTTATACAATGAGCAGTTCTTC.